The present T cell receptor (beta chain) was sequenced within a study of T-cell reconstitution after alpha-beta-depleted transplantation in children. Preparation of the TCRbeta library used unique molecular identifiers. A single record per CDR3 protein comes from TCRdb applying MiXCR to the PCR reads. Among fewer than 700,000 distinct CDR3 sequences, roughly 24% were seen once, and the ten largest hold roughly an eighth. V gave up 5 bases and J gave up 5 bases; unmatched junction bases: 13. Germline V gives CDR1 MNHNS, CDR2 SASEGT. The CDR3 is made up of 16 amino acids. This clonotype was counted many times.

The sample in question was PBMCs, mostly from graft donor cells, obtained 360 days after TCRalphabeta/CD19-depleted stem cell transplant. The clonotype was recovered from a boy less than two years old who had a stem cell transplant for acute myeloid leukemia, so the T cells may come from the graft donor. The chain is built from TRBV6-1 and TRBJ2-3; 7 bases match TRBD2. The CDR3 region has the DNA TGTGCCAGCAGTCCGGCCCCAGCGGGACCCGGAGATACGCAGTATTTT. Protein: CASSPAPAGPGDTQYF.